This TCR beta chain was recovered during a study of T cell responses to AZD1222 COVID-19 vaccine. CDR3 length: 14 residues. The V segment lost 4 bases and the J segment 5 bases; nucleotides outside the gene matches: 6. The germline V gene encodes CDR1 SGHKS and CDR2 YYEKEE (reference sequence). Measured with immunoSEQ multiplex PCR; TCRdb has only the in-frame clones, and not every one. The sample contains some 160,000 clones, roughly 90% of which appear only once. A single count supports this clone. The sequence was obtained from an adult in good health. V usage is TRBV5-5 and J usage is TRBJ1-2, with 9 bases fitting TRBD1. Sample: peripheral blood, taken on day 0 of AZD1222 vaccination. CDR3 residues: CASSPTGGAYGYTF. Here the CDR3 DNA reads TGTGCCAGCAGCCCTACAGGGGGCGCGTATGGCTACACCTTC.